This TCR beta chain was obtained from a study of cytomegalovirus exposure and HLA in healthy donors. The ends were cut back, 5 bases at V and 2 bases at J, with 10 bases in the middle. This CDR3 has 13 residues. The germline CDR1 and CDR2 sequences are LNHDA and SQIVND (reference sequence). Only in-frame clones appear in the TCRdb table, and some are missing; sequencing was by immunoSEQ multiplex PCR. The repertoire holds more than 100,000 clones, with 85% to 90% as singletons. What was sequenced was PBMCs. This TCR derives from a man aged 25 to 40 in good health and CMV-seronegative. The chain uses TRBV19 and TRBJ2-7; D is possibly TRBD2 (5 bases). This CDR3 is CASSSWETYEQYF. The DNA of the CDR3 is TGTGCCAGTAGTTCCTGGGAGACCTACGAGCAGTACTTC.